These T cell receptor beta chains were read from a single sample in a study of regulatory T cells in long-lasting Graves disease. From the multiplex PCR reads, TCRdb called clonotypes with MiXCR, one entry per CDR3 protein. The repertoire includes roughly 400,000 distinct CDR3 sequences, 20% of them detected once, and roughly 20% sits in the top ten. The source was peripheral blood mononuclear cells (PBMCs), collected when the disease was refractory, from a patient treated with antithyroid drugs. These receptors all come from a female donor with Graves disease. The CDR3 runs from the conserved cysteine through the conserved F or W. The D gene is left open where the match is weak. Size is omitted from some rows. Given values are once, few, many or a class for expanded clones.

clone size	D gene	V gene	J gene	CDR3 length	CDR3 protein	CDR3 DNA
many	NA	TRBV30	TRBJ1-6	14	CAWTTKGWNSPLHF	TGTGCCTGGACCACCAAGGGCTGGAATTCACCCCTCCACTTT
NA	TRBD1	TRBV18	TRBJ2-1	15	CASSLSLQGVNEQFF	TGTGCCAGCTCACTTAGCCTCCAGGGGGTCAATGAGCAGTTCTTC
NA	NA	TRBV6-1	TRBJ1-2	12	CASSQYRDGYTF	TGTGCCAGCAGTCAATACAGGGATGGCTACACCTTC
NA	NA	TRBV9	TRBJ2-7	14	CASSPAPFTYEQYF	TGTGCCAGCAGCCCAGCCCCCTTTACCTACGAGCAGTACTTC
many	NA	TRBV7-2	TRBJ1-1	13	CASSPAPGTEAFF	TGTGCCAGCAGCCCAGCCCCAGGGACCGAAGCTTTCTTT
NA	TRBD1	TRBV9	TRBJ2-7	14	CASSLGQGVNEQYF	TGTGCCAGCAGCCTGGGACAGGGAGTCAACGAGCAGTACTTC
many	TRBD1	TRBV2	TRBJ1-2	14	CASSTIDRANIYTF	TGTGCCAGCAGTACCATCGACAGGGCTAACATCTACACCTTC
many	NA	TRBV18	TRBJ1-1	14	CASSPPSRDTEAFF	TGTGCCAGCTCACCACCGAGTAGGGACACTGAAGCTTTCTTT
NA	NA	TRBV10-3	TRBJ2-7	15	CATTLVGLGDDEQYF	TGTGCCACCACCTTGGTGGGCCTAGGGGACGACGAGCAGTACTTC
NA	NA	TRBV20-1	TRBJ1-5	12	CSARDSSQPQHF	TGCAGTGCTAGAGATAGTTCTCAGCCCCAGCATTTT
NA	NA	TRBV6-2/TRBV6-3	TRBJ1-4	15	CASSVTGVTNEKLFF	TGTGCCAGCAGTGTGACAGGCGTTACTAATGAAAAACTGTTTTTT
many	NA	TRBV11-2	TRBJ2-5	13	CASSLFPGETQYF	TGTGCCAGCAGCTTATTTCCGGGAGAGACCCAGTACTTC
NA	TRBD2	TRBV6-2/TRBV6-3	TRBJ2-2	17	CASSPTLLAGVVGELFF	TGTGCCAGCAGCCCCACCCTACTAGCGGGAGTGGTCGGGGAGCTGTTTTTT
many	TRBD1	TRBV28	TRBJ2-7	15	CASSQPGQGLYEQYF	TGTGCCAGCAGCCAACCGGGACAGGGACTCTACGAGCAGTACTTC
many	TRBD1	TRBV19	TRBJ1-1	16	CASSISAGQGYTEAFF	TGTGCCAGTAGTATAAGTGCGGGACAGGGTTACACTGAAGCTTTCTTT
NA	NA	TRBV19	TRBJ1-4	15	CASKGGLGANEKLFF	TGTGCCAGTAAGGGTGGGCTTGGGGCTAATGAAAAACTGTTTTTT
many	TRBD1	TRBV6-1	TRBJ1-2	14	CASRGQVSNYGYTF	TGTGCCAGCAGGGGACAGGTTTCCAACTATGGCTACACCTTC
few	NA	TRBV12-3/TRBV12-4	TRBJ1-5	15	CASNPEGGPDQPQHF	TGTGCCAGCAATCCCGAGGGGGGGCCGGATCAGCCCCAGCATTTT
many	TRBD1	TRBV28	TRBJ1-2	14	CASSAGQGFYGYTF	TGTGCCAGCAGTGCGGGACAGGGGTTCTATGGCTACACCTTC
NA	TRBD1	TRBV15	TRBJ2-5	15	CATSRDPTGVETQYF	TGTGCCACCAGCAGAGATCCTACAGGGGTAGAGACCCAGTACTTC
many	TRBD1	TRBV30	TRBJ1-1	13	CARRDRGNTEAFF	TGTGCCCGACGTGACAGGGGGAACACTGAAGCTTTCTTT
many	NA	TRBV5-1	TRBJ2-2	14	CASSLDSQAGELFF	TGCGCCAGCAGCTTAGACTCCCAGGCCGGGGAGCTGTTTTTT
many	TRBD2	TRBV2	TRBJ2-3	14	CASSLLAGADTQYF	TGTGCCAGCAGCTTACTAGCGGGAGCAGATACGCAGTATTTT
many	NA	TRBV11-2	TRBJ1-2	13	CASGPERGEGYTF	TGTGCCAGCGGCCCCGAGAGAGGGGAAGGCTACACCTTC
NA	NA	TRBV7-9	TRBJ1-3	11	CASSIGNTIYF	TGTGCCAGCAGTATTGGAAACACCATATATTTT
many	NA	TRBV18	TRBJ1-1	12	CASSSGHNEAFF	TGTGCCAGCTCATCAGGACATAATGAAGCTTTCTTT
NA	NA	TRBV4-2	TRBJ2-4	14	CASSQDVAKNIQYF	TGTGCCAGCAGCCAAGATGTAGCCAAAAACATTCAGTACTTC